A selection of T cell receptor beta chains follows, all from one sample in a study of regulatory T cells in long-lasting Graves disease. A single record per CDR3 protein comes from TCRdb applying MiXCR to the multiplex PCR reads. The profile shows 350,000 to 450,000 distinct CDR3 sequences, under 15% of them singletons. The sample also formed part of further work on T cells in Graves' hyperthyroidism and ophthalmopathy.

The source was peripheral blood mononuclear cells (PBMCs), collected at new diagnosis, from a patient treated with antithyroid drugs. The receptors were gathered from a woman aged 30 to 39 with Graves disease. Both conserved end residues are part of each CDR3. The D gene is left open where the match is weak. Clone size is not always given. Where it is, it says once, few, many or a class for expanded clones.

>TRBV20-1|few|TRBD1|TRBJ1-3
CSARRQGDTIYF
TGCAGTGCTAGACGACAGGGAGACACCATATATTTT
>TRBV10-3|-|TRBD2|TRBJ2-1
CAISEMGLAGVPPYNEQFF
TGTGCCATCAGTGAGATGGGACTAGCGGGAGTCCCCCCCTACAATGAGCAGTTCTTC
>TRBV5-1|-|-|TRBJ1-1
CASSLGISSTEAFF
TGCGCCAGCAGCTTGGGGATTTCGAGCACTGAAGCTTTCTTT
>TRBV15|many|-|TRBJ1-1
CATSREMVAGNTEAFF
TGTGCCACCAGCAGAGAAATGGTGGCCGGGAACACTGAAGCTTTCTTT
>TRBV19|-|TRBD1|TRBJ2-2
CASSMTDRGRGGELFF
TGTGCCAGTAGTATGACGGACAGGGGGCGGGGCGGGGAGCTGTTTTTT
>TRBV2|many|-|TRBJ2-3
CASSSQLGRTDTQYF
TGTGCCAGCTCCTCTCAGCTCGGACGCACAGATACGCAGTATTTT
>TRBV13|few|TRBD2|TRBJ2-1
CASSPPRGGATSGSSAGVGDEQFF
TGTGCCAGCAGCCCTCCCCGCGGGGGCGCAACTAGCGGGAGCTCGGCGGGGGTAGGTGATGAGCAGTTCTTC
>TRBV5-1|many|-|TRBJ2-5
CASSWGGSQETQYF
TGCGCCAGCAGCTGGGGCGGCAGCCAAGAGACCCAGTACTTC
>TRBV15|many|-|TRBJ1-2
CATRKRGNFYGYTF
TGTGCCACCAGGAAACGGGGGAACTTCTATGGCTACACCTTC
>TRBV27|many|TRBD1|TRBJ1-5
CASSLFGTVSQPQHF
TGTGCCAGCAGTTTATTCGGGACAGTGAGTCAGCCCCAGCATTTT
>TRBV12-3/TRBV12-4|many|-|TRBJ2-3
CASSYFLDTQYF
TGTGCCAGCAGTTACTTTCTAGATACGCAGTATTTT
>TRBV11-2|many|-|TRBJ2-1
CASSLAEVNEQFF
TGTGCCAGCAGCTTGGCGGAGGTCAATGAGCAGTTCTTC
>TRBV10-3|-|TRBD1|TRBJ1-2
CAIRGTERYGYTF
TGTGCCATCAGGGGGACAGAACGCTATGGCTACACCTTC
>TRBV7-3|few|-|TRBJ2-1
CASSLTGTDNEQFF
TGTGCCAGCAGCTTAACCGGGACCGACAATGAGCAGTTCTTC
>TRBV10-1|once|-|TRBJ2-2
CASSEGVRELFF
TGCGCCAGCAGTGAGGGGGTCAGGGAGCTGTTTTTT
>TRBV3-1|many|-|TRBJ1-1
CASSQGTKAFF
TGTGCCAGCAGCCAGGGGACAAAAGCTTTCTTT
>TRBV20-1|many|TRBD2|TRBJ2-1
CSARGPGLPDSNEQFF
TGCAGTGCTAGAGGACCGGGACTACCTGATTCTAATGAGCAGTTCTTC
>TRBV20-1|many|TRBD2|TRBJ2-1
CSAIGVTGGFADEQFF
TGCAGTGCTATAGGGGTAACGGGAGGTTTTGCGGATGAGCAGTTCTTC
>TRBV24-1|-|-|TRBJ2-2
CATSGNTGELFF
TGTGCCACCAGTGGAAACACCGGGGAGCTGTTTTTT
>TRBV7-6|many|-|TRBJ2-5
CASSLIPGGSLRQETQYF
TGTGCCAGCAGCTTAATTCCCGGTGGCAGTTTGAGGCAAGAGACCCAGTACTTC
>TRBV9|-|-|TRBJ2-1
CASSVGLNEQFF
TGTGCCAGCAGCGTAGGACTAAATGAGCAGTTCTTC
>TRBV6-1|many|-|TRBJ2-1
CASSPGPTVDNEQFF
TGTGCCAGCAGCCCAGGGCCTACCGTGGACAATGAGCAGTTCTTC
>TRBV28|many|-|TRBJ1-2
CASRWGGDYGYTF
TGTGCCAGCAGGTGGGGTGGGGACTATGGCTACACCTTC
>TRBV4-1|few|-|TRBJ2-2
CASSRREGQTNTGELFF
TGCGCCAGCAGCCGCCGGGAGGGACAGACCAACACCGGGGAGCTGTTTTTT
>TRBV20-1|many|TRBD1|TRBJ2-1
CSAASETGGSYNEQFF
TGCAGTGCTGCCTCGGAGACAGGGGGCTCCTACAATGAGCAGTTCTTC
>TRBV5-1|-|-|TRBJ2-1
CASRPTTGSDEQFF
TGCGCCAGCAGGCCAACTACCGGGAGTGATGAGCAGTTCTTC
>TRBV6-1|few|-|TRBJ1-1
CASSESGPRWMNTEAFF
TGTGCCAGCAGTGAATCGGGGCCCCGCTGGATGAACACTGAAGCTTTCTTT
>TRBV5-1|few|TRBD1|TRBJ1-5
CASSLEGQLGQPQHF
TGCGCCAGCAGCTTGGAGGGACAGCTTGGTCAGCCCCAGCATTTT
>TRBV4-1|few|-|TRBJ2-3
CASSQTSFRESTDTQYF
TGCGCCAGCAGCCAAACGTCTTTCAGGGAGAGCACAGATACGCAGTATTTT